This T cell receptor beta chain was recovered during a study of T cell responses to AZD1222 COVID-19 vaccine. Libraries were prepared by immunoSEQ multiplex PCR; TCRdb keeps only in-frame clonotypes and omits some of them. The sample gives 150,000 to 160,000 clones, 90% of which show up once; about 1.6% is in the top ten. This CDR3 is built from 15 residues. Trimming took 4 bases from V and 9 from J; bases not matched to a gene: 13. CDR1 LGHDT and CDR2 YNNKEL come from the germline V gene (reference sequence). The sample holds one count of this clone. The specimen comprised peripheral blood, sampled 28 days after the second AZD1222 dose. The V call is TRBV3-1 (or the pseudogene TRBV3-2), the J call TRBJ1-2; 8 bases match TRBD1. This sequence originates from an adult who received the AZD1222 COVID-19 vaccine. The CDR3 is CASSLTWTGYDSYTF. CDR3 in DNA: TGTGCCAGCAGCCTAACTTGGACAGGGTATGATAGCTACACCTTC.